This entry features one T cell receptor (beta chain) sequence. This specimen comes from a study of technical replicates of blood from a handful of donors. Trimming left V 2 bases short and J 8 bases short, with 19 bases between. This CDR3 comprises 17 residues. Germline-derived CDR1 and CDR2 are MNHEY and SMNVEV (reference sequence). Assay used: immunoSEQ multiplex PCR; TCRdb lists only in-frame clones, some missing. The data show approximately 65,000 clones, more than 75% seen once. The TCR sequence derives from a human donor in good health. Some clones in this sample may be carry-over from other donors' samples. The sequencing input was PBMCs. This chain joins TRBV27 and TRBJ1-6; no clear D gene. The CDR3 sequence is CASSLGQRVLGHSPLHF. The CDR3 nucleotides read TGTGCCAGCAGTTTAGGGCAGAGGGTACTAGGGCATTCACCCCTCCACTTT.